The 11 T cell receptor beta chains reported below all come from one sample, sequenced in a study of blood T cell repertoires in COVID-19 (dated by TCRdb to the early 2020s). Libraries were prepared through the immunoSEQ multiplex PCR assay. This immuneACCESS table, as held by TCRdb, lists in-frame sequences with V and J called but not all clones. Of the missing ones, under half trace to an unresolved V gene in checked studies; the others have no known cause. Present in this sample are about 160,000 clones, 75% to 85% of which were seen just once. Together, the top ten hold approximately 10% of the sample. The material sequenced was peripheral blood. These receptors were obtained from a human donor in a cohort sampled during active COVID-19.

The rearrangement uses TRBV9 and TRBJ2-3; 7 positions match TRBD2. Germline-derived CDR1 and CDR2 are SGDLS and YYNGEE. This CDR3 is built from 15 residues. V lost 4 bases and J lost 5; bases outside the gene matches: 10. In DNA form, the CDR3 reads TGTGCCAGCAGCCCCTCTAGTGGGGAGGGAGATACGCAGTATTTT. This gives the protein CASSPSSGEGDTQYF.

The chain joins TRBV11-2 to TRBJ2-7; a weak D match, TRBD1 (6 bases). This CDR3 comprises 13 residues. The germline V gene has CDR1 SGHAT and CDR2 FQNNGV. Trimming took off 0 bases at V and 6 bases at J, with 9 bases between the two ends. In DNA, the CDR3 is TGTGCCAGCAGCTTAGATCAGGGGTCCGAGCAGTACTTC. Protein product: CASSLDQGSEQYF.

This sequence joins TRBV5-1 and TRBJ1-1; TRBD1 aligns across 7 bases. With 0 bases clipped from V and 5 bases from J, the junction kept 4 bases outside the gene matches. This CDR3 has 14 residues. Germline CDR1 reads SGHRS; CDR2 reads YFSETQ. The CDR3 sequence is CASSLDRGKTEAFF. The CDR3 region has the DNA TGCGCCAGCAGCTTGGACAGGGGAAAAACTGAAGCTTTCTTT.

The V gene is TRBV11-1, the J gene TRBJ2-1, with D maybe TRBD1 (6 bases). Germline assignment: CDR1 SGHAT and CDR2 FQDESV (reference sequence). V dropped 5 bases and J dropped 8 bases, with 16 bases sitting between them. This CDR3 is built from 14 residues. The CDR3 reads CASSLRTVPYEQFF. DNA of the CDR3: TGTGCCAGCAGCCTTAGGACAGTTCCCTATGAGCAGTTCTTC.

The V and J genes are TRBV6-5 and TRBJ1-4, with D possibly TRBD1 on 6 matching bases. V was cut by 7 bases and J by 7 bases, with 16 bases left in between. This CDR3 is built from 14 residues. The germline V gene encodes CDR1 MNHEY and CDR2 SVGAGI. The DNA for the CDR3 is TGTGCCAGCAAGGCGGGGGGCGGGCGTGAAAAACTGTTTTTT. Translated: CASKAGGGREKLFF.

CDR3 nucleotides: TGTGCCAGCAGTGCCCTGACAGCCGGGGAGCTGTTTTTT. It specifies CASSALTAGELFF. The chain recombines TRBV6-4 with TRBJ2-2; TRBD1 might be the D (5 bases). This CDR3 spans 13 amino acids. From germline, CDR1 is MRHNA and CDR2 SNTAGT. Trimming removed 4 bases from V and 6 bases from J, with 9 bases in between.

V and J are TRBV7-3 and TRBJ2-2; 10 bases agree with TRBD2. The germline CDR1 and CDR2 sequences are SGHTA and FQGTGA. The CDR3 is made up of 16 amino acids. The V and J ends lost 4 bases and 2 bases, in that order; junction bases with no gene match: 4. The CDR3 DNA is TGTGCCAGCAGCTCGCGGACTAGCGGAAACACCGGGGAGCTGTTTTTT. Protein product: CASSSRTSGNTGELFF.

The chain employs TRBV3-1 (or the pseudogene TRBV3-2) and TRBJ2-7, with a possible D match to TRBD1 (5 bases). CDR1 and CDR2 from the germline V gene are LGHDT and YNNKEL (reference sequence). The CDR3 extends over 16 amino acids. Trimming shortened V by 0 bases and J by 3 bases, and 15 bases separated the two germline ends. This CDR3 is CASSQDQNQGYYEQYF. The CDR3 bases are TGTGCCAGCAGCCAAGATCAGAACCAGGGATACTACGAGCAGTACTTC.

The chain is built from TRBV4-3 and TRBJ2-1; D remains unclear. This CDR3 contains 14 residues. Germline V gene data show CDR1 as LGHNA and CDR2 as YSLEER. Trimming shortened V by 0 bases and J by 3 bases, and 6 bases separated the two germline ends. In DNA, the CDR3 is TGCGCCAGCAGCCAAGAGCCCTACTACAATGAGCAGTTCTTC. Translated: CASSQEPYYNEQFF.

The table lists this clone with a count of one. In DNA form, the CDR3 reads TGTGCCAGCAGCCAACTCGGTGGCTACACCTTC. As protein: CASSQLGGYTF. The rearrangement uses TRBV7-2 and TRBJ1-2; D uncertain. CDR3 length equals 11 residues. Germline V lookup: CDR1 SGHTA, CDR2 FQGNSA. Between the trimmed V and J ends, which lost 5 bases and 7 bases, there was a span of 8 bases.

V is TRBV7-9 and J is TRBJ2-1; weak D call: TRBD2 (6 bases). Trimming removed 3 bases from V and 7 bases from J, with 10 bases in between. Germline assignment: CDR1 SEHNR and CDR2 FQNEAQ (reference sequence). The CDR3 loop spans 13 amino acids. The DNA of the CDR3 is TGTGCCAGCAGCTTTTGGGGGGAGAATGAGCAGTTCTTC. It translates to CASSFWGENEQFF.